Given below is one TCR beta chain in context. This clone has a single count. Its antigen is still unknown. Per-nucleotide qualities are absent, and no much larger clonotype sits a single base away. Library preparation was by the immunoSEQ multiplex PCR assay. DNA was isolated with Qiagen DNeasy or QIAamp micro DNA kits and TCRB sequenced with the Adaptive Biotechnology human TCRB sequencing kit. Sequencing of TCRB libraries was performed on an Illumina MiSeq. In the original analysis: The kit provider's software was used to analyze TCRB sequence data, and Fisher's exact test was used to test clonotype templates for tumor enrichment. TCRdb carries this immuneACCESS record with in-frame sequences only. Its versions omit some clonotypes, under half of them owing to an unresolved V gene in the studies checked, with the rest unexplained. From that table come the V and J calls and clone size; the DNA was used to work out D and trimming. The sample table contains about 4,400 clones; only one count was recorded for roughly 74% of them. The biggest ten clones account for around a sixth of the sample.

The germline V gene encodes CDR1 SEHNR and CDR2 FQNEAQ (reference sequence). V is shortened by 5 bases, J by 2 bases, and the region joining them spans 16 bases. Reading from cysteine to phenylalanine, the CDR3 counts 16 amino acids. CDR3 DNA only is kept here, 48 bases in frame from base 1. This specimen comes from a study of CD4 T cells in lung cancer (dated by TCRdb to the late 2010s). Regarding the study in general: The study screened blood T cells of NSCLC patients for responses to candidate mutation-encoded neoepitopes and isolated neoantigen-specific CD4+ T-cell clones and TCRs. A handful of patients undergoing curative-intent resections for stage I-III non-small cell lung cancer provided the tumor and non-adjacent lung tissue. Aged 60 to 69 when blood was donated, the resected patients, most of whom were former smokers, had either lung adenocarcinoma or squamous cell carcinoma. Treatments received by the patients before blood donation included platinum chemotherapy, and some patients received nivolumab or pembrolizumab. Deep sequencing of TCRB was used to follow the frequency of neoantigen-specific clonotypes in tumor resections, non-adjacent lung and cultured T-cell products. Findings and caveats that apply to the study as a whole: Some responses derived from blood might reflect in vitro priming of naive T cells or cross-reactivity instead of memory responses to the cancer.

The sequence came from a man aged 55-75 years with non-small cell lung cancer. Sample: lung tumor tissue. The sequence is built from TRBV7-9 and TRBJ2-1; D gene: possibly TRBD2, on 6 matching bases. The CDR3: CASSLIVGGAYNEQFF. The nucleotide sequence reads as follows: TGTGCCAGCAGCCTTATAGTGGGAGGCGCCTACAATGAGCAGTTCTTC.